These T cell receptor beta chains were read from a single sample in a study of T-cell memory formation after mild COVID-19. TCRdb reprocessed the 5' RACE reads with MiXCR, giving one entry per CDR3 protein. Here the sample spans hundreds of thousands of distinct CDR3 sequences, around 25% being singletons. Input material: PBMCs or a T cell subset sorted from them (not recorded which). Receptors were obtained from an adult woman who had mild COVID-19 (a few samples of this study predate the infection). Cell type and time point are not known. CDR3s include the opening cysteine and the closing phenylalanine or tryptophan. The order of the fields is J gene, D gene, clone size, V gene, CDR3 DNA, CDR3 protein. A D gene is named only where the DNA matches it firmly. Expanded clones are given a class, and other clones once, few, many or no size at all.

j_call: TRBJ2-1; d_call: NA; clone_size: NA; v_call: TRBV20-1; cdr3_nt: TGCAGTAGTCTCGGGGGTGAGGGCAATGAGCAGTTCTTC; cdr3_aa: CSSLGGEGNEQFF
j_call: TRBJ2-7; d_call: TRBD1; clone_size: few; v_call: TRBV5-6; cdr3_nt: TGTGCCAGCAGCGGAGGGACAGGGAGATCGGAAGAGCAGTACTTC; cdr3_aa: CASSGGTGRSEEQYF
j_call: TRBJ2-4; d_call: NA; clone_size: NA; v_call: TRBV7-2; cdr3_nt: TGTGCCAGCAGCGGCTTCCAAAACATTCAGTACTTC; cdr3_aa: CASSGFQNIQYF
j_call: TRBJ2-1; d_call: TRBD2; clone_size: few; v_call: TRBV6-2/TRBV6-3; cdr3_nt: TGTGCCAGCAGTTACGAGCGGGGGATCTACAATGAGCAGTTCTTC; cdr3_aa: CASSYERGIYNEQFF
j_call: TRBJ2-3; d_call: NA; clone_size: NA; v_call: TRBV18; cdr3_nt: TGTGCCAGCTCACCACCGGTGGGCTCCCCCGGCCCCACAGATACGCAGTATTTT; cdr3_aa: CASSPPVGSPGPTDTQYF
j_call: TRBJ2-3; d_call: TRBD2; clone_size: NA; v_call: TRBV6-6; cdr3_nt: TGTGCCAGCAGTTCTACCCGGGAGGTAGATACGCAGTATTTT; cdr3_aa: CASSSTREVDTQYF
j_call: TRBJ2-7; d_call: NA; clone_size: few; v_call: TRBV12-5; cdr3_nt: TGTGCTAGTGGTTTGGTACACTACGAGCAGTACTTC; cdr3_aa: CASGLVHYEQYF
j_call: TRBJ2-2; d_call: TRBD1; clone_size: NA; v_call: TRBV6-8; cdr3_nt: TGTGCCAGCAGTCCCCCGGGACAGGCAGTCGGGGAGCTGTTTTTT; cdr3_aa: CASSPPGQAVGELFF
j_call: TRBJ1-2; d_call: TRBD1; clone_size: NA; v_call: TRBV5-6; cdr3_nt: TGTGCCAGCAGCCGACCTTTCCAACAGGGGAACTATGGCTACACCTTC; cdr3_aa: CASSRPFQQGNYGYTF
j_call: TRBJ2-7; d_call: TRBD1; clone_size: few; v_call: TRBV20-1; cdr3_nt: TGCAGTGCGCCAAATTCCGGGACAGGTTCCTACGAGCAGTACTTC; cdr3_aa: CSAPNSGTGSYEQYF
j_call: TRBJ2-7; d_call: TRBD1; clone_size: few; v_call: TRBV29-1; cdr3_nt: TGCAGCGTGGCCCGGACAGGCAACTACGAGCAGTACTTC; cdr3_aa: CSVARTGNYEQYF
j_call: TRBJ1-2; d_call: NA; clone_size: NA; v_call: TRBV11-2; cdr3_nt: TGTGCCAGCAGCTTGACGGCAGGGGCCTATGGCTACACCTTC; cdr3_aa: CASSLTAGAYGYTF
j_call: TRBJ1-2; d_call: NA; clone_size: few; v_call: TRBV7-9; cdr3_nt: TGTGCCAGCAGCCCCTTGGACAGAATACCAAACTATGGCTACACCTTC; cdr3_aa: CASSPLDRIPNYGYTF
j_call: TRBJ2-2; d_call: NA; clone_size: NA; v_call: TRBV4-1; cdr3_nt: TGCGCCAGCAGCCAAATACGGTCCACCGGGGAGTTGTTTTTT; cdr3_aa: CASSQIRSTGELFF
j_call: TRBJ1-1; d_call: NA; clone_size: NA; v_call: TRBV27; cdr3_nt: TGTGCCAGCAGTTCGAATACCGGGGGTTGGCACACTGAAGCTTTCTTT; cdr3_aa: CASSSNTGGWHTEAFF
j_call: TRBJ2-3; d_call: NA; clone_size: few; v_call: TRBV12-3/TRBV12-4; cdr3_nt: TGTGCCAGCACCCAATTATGGGATACGCAGTATTTT; cdr3_aa: CASTQLWDTQYF
j_call: TRBJ1-6; d_call: TRBD1; clone_size: NA; v_call: TRBV5-1; cdr3_nt: TGCGCCAGCAGCAACGGACAGGCTAATTCACCCCTCCACTTT; cdr3_aa: CASSNGQANSPLHF
j_call: TRBJ2-7; d_call: TRBD2; clone_size: few; v_call: TRBV9; cdr3_nt: TGTGCCAGCAGCGTAGGACTAGCCAACGAGCAGTACTTC; cdr3_aa: CASSVGLANEQYF
j_call: TRBJ2-1; d_call: TRBD2; clone_size: many; v_call: TRBV20-1; cdr3_nt: TGCAGTGCACCTCCTAGCGGGAGTTATAATGAGCAGTTCTTC; cdr3_aa: CSAPPSGSYNEQFF
j_call: TRBJ1-2; d_call: NA; clone_size: NA; v_call: TRBV7-9; cdr3_nt: TGTGCCAGCAGCTTCCCGTCCCCAGGGAACTATGGCTACACCTTC; cdr3_aa: CASSFPSPGNYGYTF
j_call: TRBJ2-7; d_call: NA; clone_size: NA; v_call: TRBV7-9; cdr3_nt: TGTGCCAGCAGACCCCTCCGAAGGGACGAGCAGTACTTC; cdr3_aa: CASRPLRRDEQYF
j_call: TRBJ2-1; d_call: TRBD2; clone_size: few; v_call: TRBV7-2; cdr3_nt: TGTGCCAGCAGCTCATCGAGGACTAGCGGGAGCCCCCTCCTGAGTGAGCAGTTCTTC; cdr3_aa: CASSSSRTSGSPLLSEQFF
j_call: TRBJ1-2; d_call: NA; clone_size: few; v_call: TRBV20-1; cdr3_nt: TGCACCGGGTATAACTATGGCTACACCTTC; cdr3_aa: CTGYNYGYTF
j_call: TRBJ2-3; d_call: TRBD2; clone_size: NA; v_call: TRBV7-8; cdr3_nt: TGTGCCAGCAGCCTAGGACTAGCGGGGGGTTCAAAGTATTTT; cdr3_aa: CASSLGLAGGSKYF
j_call: TRBJ1-1; d_call: NA; clone_size: few; v_call: TRBV15; cdr3_nt: TGTGCCACCAGCACTGAAAGCAGGAGAAGCACTGAAGCTTTCTTT; cdr3_aa: CATSTESRRSTEAFF
j_call: TRBJ2-3; d_call: TRBD2; clone_size: few; v_call: TRBV24-1; cdr3_nt: TGTGCCACCAGTGAGCAGCTGTCCAACCTAGCGGGAGTCCCAGATACGCAGTATTTT; cdr3_aa: CATSEQLSNLAGVPDTQYF
j_call: TRBJ2-5; d_call: NA; clone_size: NA; v_call: TRBV13; cdr3_nt: TGTGCCAGCAGCCCCCCGGACCAAGAGACCCAGTACTTC; cdr3_aa: CASSPPDQETQYF
j_call: TRBJ2-3; d_call: NA; clone_size: few; v_call: TRBV7-9; cdr3_nt: TGTGCCAGCAGCTTCGGAACGGGAGATACGCAGTATTTT; cdr3_aa: CASSFGTGDTQYF
j_call: TRBJ2-5; d_call: TRBD1; clone_size: NA; v_call: TRBV5-1; cdr3_nt: TGCGCCAGCAGCTTGGCCAGGGACAGGGATCAAGAGACCCAGTACTTC; cdr3_aa: CASSLARDRDQETQYF
j_call: TRBJ2-1; d_call: NA; clone_size: few; v_call: TRBV30; cdr3_nt: TGTGCCTGGAGTGTACTCCAAGGGGACAATGAGCAGTTCTTC; cdr3_aa: CAWSVLQGDNEQFF
j_call: TRBJ2-4; d_call: TRBD1; clone_size: NA; v_call: TRBV6-2/TRBV6-3; cdr3_nt: TGTGCCAGCAGTGACCGGGACAGGCCAAACATTCAGTACTTC; cdr3_aa: CASSDRDRPNIQYF
j_call: TRBJ2-1; d_call: TRBD1; clone_size: many; v_call: TRBV7-3; cdr3_nt: TGTGCCAGCAGCTCCACCGGGACAGGATCGGACCCCACCCTCCATGAGCAGTTCTTC; cdr3_aa: CASSSTGTGSDPTLHEQFF
j_call: TRBJ2-1; d_call: NA; clone_size: few; v_call: TRBV12-3/TRBV12-4; cdr3_nt: TGTGCCAGCACCGGCCACGGGAATGAGCAGTTCTTC; cdr3_aa: CASTGHGNEQFF